This T cell receptor (beta chain) originates from a study of blood T cell repertoires in COVID-19. Study-level information: Acute and convalescent COVID-19 specimens originated in the United States, Italy and Spain.

V shed 0 bases and J 8 bases; nucleotides not matched to a gene: 3. The CDR3 extends over 16 amino acids. The germline gives CDR1 SGHTA, CDR2 FQGTGA. How the authors handled the data: Amplification from reference gene primers served as the basis for estimated nucleated cell counts. Sequencing was performed with immunoSEQ multiplex PCR; in TCRdb, only in-frame clones are kept and a portion is missing. The V and J calls and clone size are taken from that table; D and trimming were inferred from the DNA. The sample records fewer than 150,000 clones, roughly 90% being singletons. The origin of this receptor is a man aged 45 to 65 with active or convalescent COVID-19. The chain employs TRBV7-3 and TRBJ2-1; 14 positions agree with TRBD2. Specimen: peripheral blood. The CDR3 DNA sequence: TGTGCCAGCAGCTTAACCGGGACTAGCGGGAGACATGAGCAGTTCTTC. It codes for CASSLTGTSGRHEQFF.